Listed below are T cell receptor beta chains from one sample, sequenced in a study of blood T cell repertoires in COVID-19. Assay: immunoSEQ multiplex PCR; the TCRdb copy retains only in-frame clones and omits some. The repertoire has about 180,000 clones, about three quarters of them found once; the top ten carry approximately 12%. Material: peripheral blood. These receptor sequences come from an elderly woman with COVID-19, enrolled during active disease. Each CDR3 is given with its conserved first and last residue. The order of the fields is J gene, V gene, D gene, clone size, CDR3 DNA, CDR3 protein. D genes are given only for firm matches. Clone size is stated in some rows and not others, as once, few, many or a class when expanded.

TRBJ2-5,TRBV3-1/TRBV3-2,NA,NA,TGTGCCAGCAGCCAAGGACCAGGGCCACAAGAGACCCAGTACTTC,CASSQGPGPQETQYF
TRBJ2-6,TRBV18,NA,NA,TGTGCCAGCTCAGCTGTCGGGGCTGGGGCCAACGTCCTGACTTTC,CASSAVGAGANVLTF
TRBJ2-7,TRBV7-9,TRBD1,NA,TGTGCCAGCAGCCTCGGACAGGGAAGTACCCAGTACGAGCAGTACTTC,CASSLGQGSTQYEQYF
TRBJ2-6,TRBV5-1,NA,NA,TGCGCCAGCAGCTTGGCCGGGAGCTCTGGGGCCAACGTCCTGACTTTC,CASSLAGSSGANVLTF
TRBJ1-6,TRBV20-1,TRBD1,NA,TGCAGTGCTAGTACAGGGGCCAATAATTCACCCCTCCACTTT,CSASTGANNSPLHF
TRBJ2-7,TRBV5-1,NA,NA,TGCGCCAGCAGCCCGGACTACCCCTACGAGCAGTACTTC,CASSPDYPYEQYF
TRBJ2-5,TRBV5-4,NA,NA,TGTGCCAGCAGGGCTACTCAGGGGCCGGGAGAGACCCAGTACTTC,CASRATQGPGETQYF
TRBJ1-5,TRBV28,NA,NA,TGTGCCAGCAGTCCCCCTCGGGGAACGGGCCAGCCCCAGCATTTT,CASSPPRGTGQPQHF
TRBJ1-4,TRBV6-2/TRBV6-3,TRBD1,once,TGTGCCAGCAGTTACGACAGGGGGCGAGAAAAACTGTTTTTT,CASSYDRGREKLFF
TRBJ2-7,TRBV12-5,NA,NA,TGTGCTAGTGGTTTGGTGGAGGGGATGGAGTACTTC,CASGLVEGMEYF
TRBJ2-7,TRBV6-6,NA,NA,TGTGCCAGCAATCCTGAGGGGGTTAGCTACGAGCAGTACTTC,CASNPEGVSYEQYF
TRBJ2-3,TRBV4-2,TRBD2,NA,TGTGCCAGCAGCCAAGATCTCCTAGCGGGGGGATCAGATACGCAGTATTTT,CASSQDLLAGGSDTQYF
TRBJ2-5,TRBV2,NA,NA,TGTGCCAGCAGCGAACGGACAGCGTCAGTCCAGTACTTC,CASSERTASVQYF
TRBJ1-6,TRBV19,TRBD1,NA,TGTGCCAGTAGTAGCCGGGACAGGGGGATTCTGAATCATAATTCACCCCTCCACTTT,CASSSRDRGILNHNSPLHF
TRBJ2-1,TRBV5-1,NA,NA,TGCGCCAGCAGCTTGGGAACGGGAGCCCACAATGAGCAGTTCTTC,CASSLGTGAHNEQFF
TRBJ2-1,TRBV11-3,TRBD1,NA,TGTGCCAGCAGTGAAGCCCGGGACAGGGACCATGAGCAGTTCTTC,CASSEARDRDHEQFF
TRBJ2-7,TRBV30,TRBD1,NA,TGTGCCTGGAGCGGGGACAGGGCTACCTACGAGCAGTACTTC,CAWSGDRATYEQYF
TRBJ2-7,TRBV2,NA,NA,TGTGCCAGCAGTGGGCCGGACATTCCCGAGCAGTACTTC,CASSGPDIPEQYF
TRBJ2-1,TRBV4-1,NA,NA,TGCGCCAGCAGCCAAGTTGGGAGCTCCTACAATGAGCAGTTCTTC,CASSQVGSSYNEQFF
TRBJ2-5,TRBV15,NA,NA,TGTGCCACCAGCAGAGATGGAGAAGAGACCCAGTACTTC,CATSRDGEETQYF
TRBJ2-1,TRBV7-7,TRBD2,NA,TGTGCCAGCAGCCCCGCTAGCGGGGGGTACAATGAGCAGTTCTTC,CASSPASGGYNEQFF
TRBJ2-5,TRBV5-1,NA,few,TGCGCCAGCAGCGGCGGGACTGGAGGGTACCAAGAGACCCAGTACTTC,CASSGGTGGYQETQYF
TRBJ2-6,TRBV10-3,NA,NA,TGTGCCATTTCCGACTCCTCAGGGGCCAACGTCCTGACTTTC,CAISDSSGANVLTF